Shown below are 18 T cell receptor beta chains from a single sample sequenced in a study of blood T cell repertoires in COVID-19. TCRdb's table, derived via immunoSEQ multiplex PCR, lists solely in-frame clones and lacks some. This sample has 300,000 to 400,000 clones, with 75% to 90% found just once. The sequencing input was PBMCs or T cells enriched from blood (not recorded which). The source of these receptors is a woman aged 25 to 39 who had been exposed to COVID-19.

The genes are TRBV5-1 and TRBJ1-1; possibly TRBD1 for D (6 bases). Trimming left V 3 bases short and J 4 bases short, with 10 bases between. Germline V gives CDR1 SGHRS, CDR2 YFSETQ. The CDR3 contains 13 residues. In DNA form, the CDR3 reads TGCGCCAGCAGCTCGCAGGGGTCCACTGAAGCTTTCTTT. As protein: CASSSQGSTEAFF.

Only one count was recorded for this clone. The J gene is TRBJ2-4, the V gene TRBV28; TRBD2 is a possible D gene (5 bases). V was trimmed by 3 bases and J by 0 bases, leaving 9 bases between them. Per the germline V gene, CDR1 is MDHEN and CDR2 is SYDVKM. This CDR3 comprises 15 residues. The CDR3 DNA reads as TGTGCCAGCAGTTTTGGGAGTAGAGCCAAAAACATTCAGTACTTC. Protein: CASSFGSRAKNIQYF.

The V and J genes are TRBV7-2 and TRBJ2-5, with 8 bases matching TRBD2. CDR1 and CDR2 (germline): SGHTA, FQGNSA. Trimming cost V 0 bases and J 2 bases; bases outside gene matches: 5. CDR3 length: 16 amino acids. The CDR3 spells CASSLATSAGQETQYF. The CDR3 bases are TGTGCCAGCAGCTTAGCGACTAGCGCGGGACAAGAGACCCAGTACTTC.

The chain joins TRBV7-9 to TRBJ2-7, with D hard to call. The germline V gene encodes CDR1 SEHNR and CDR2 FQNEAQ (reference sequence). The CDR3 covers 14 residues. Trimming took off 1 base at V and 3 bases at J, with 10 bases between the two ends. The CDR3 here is CASSLDTALYEQYF. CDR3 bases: TGTGCCAGCAGCTTAGACACAGCCCTCTACGAGCAGTACTTC.

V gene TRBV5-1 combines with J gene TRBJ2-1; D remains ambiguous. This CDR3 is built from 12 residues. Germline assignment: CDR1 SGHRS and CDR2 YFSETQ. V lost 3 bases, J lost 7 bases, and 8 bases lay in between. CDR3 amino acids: CASSSQSNEQFF. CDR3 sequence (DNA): TGCGCCAGCAGCTCACAGTCGAATGAGCAGTTCTTC.

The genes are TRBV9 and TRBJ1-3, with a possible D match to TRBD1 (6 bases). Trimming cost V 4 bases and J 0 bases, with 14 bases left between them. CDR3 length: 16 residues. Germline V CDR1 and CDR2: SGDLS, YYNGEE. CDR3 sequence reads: CASSRDMLRSGNTIYF. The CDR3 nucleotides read TGTGCCAGCAGCCGGGACATGTTACGCTCTGGAAACACCATATATTTT.

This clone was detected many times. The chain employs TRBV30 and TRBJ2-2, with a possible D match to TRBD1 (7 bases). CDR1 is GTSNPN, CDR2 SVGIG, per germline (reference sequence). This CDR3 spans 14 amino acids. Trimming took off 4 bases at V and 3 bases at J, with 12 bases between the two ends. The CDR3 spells CAWKEGAHTGELFF. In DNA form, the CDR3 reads TGTGCCTGGAAGGAGGGGGCTCACACCGGGGAGCTGTTTTTT.

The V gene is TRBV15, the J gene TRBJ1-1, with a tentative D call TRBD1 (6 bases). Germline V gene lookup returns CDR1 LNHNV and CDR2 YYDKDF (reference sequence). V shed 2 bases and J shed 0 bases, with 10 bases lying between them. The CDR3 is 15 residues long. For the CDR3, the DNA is TGTGCCACCAGCAGACCACAGGGTCTGAACACTGAAGCTTTCTTT. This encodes CATSRPQGLNTEAFF.

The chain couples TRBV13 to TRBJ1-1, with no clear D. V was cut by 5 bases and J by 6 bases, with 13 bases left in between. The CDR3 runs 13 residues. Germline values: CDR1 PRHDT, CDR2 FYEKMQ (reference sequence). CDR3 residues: CASSPEGGPEAFF. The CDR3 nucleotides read TGTGCCAGCAGCCCTGAGGGTGGGCCTGAAGCTTTCTTT. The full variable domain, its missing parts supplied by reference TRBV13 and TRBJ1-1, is AAGVIQSPRHLIKEKRETATLKCYPIPRHDTVYWYQQGPGQDPQFLISFYEKMQSDKGSIPDRFSAQQFSDYHSELNMSSLELGDSALYFCASSPEGGPEAFFGQGTRLTVV.

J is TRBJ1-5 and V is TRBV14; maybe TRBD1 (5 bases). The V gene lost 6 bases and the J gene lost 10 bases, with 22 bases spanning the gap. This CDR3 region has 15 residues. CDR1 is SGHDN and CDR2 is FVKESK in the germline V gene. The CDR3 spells CASREKSGPFYPQHF. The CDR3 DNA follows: TGTGCCAGCAGAGAGAAGTCAGGGCCCTTTTACCCCCAGCATTTT. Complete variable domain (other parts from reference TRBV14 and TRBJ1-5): EAGVTQFPSHSVIEKGQTVTLRCDPISGHDNLYWYRRVMGKEIKFLLHFVKESKQDESGMPNNRFLAERTGGTYSTLKVQPAELEDSGVYFCASREKSGPFYPQHFGDGTRLSIL.

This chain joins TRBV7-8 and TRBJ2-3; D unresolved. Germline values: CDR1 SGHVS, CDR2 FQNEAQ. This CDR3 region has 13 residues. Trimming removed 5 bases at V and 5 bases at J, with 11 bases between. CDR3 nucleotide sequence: TGTGCCAGCAGCCCGAGCCGAATAGATACGCAGTATTTT. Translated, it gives CASSPSRIDTQYF. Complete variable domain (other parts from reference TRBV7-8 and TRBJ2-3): GAGVSQSPRYKVAKRGQDVALRCDPISGHVSLFWYQQALGQGPEFLTYFQNEAQLDKSGLPSDRFFAERPEGSVSTLKIQRTQQEDSAVYLCASSPSRIDTQYFGPGTRLTVL.

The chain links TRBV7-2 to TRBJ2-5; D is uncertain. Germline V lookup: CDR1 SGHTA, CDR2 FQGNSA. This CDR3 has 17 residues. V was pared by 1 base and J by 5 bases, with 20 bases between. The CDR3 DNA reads TGTGCCAGCAGCTTAGGGGTCCAACTACGGATTCAGGAGACCCAGTACTTC. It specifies CASSLGVQLRIQETQYF.

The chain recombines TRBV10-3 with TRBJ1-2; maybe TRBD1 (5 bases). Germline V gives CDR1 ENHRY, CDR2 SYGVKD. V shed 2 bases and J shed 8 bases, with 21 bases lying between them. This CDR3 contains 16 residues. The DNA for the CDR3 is TGTGCCATCAGTGAGACACAGGATTTTGGGGAGGACGGCTACACCTTC. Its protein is CAISETQDFGEDGYTF.

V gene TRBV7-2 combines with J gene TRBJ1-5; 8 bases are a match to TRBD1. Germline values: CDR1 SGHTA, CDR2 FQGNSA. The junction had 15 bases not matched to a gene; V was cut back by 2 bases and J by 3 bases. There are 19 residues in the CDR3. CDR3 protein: CASSLPGIRTGTFNQPQHF. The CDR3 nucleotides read TGTGCCAGCAGCTTACCCGGGATCCGGACAGGGACCTTCAATCAGCCCCAGCATTTT. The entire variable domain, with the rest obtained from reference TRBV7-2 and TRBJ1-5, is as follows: GAGVSQSPSNKVTEKGKDVELRCDPISGHTALYWYRQSLGQGLEFLIYFQGNSAPDKSGLPSDRFSAERTGGSVSTLTIQRTQQEDSAVYLCASSLPGIRTGTFNQPQHFGDGTRLSIL.

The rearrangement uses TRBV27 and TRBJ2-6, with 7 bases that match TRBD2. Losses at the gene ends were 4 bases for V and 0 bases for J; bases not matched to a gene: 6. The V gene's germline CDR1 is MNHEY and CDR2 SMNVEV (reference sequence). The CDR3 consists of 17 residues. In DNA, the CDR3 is TGTGCCAGCAGTTCCTTAGCGGGCGTCTCTGGGGCCAACGTCCTGACTTTC. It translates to CASSSLAGVSGANVLTF.

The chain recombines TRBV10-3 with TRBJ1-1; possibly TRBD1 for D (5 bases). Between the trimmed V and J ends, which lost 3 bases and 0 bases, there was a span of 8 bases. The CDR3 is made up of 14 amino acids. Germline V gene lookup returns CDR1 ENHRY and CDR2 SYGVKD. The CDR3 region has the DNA TGTGCCATCAGTGATTGGGGGGTGAACACTGAAGCTTTCTTT. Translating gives CAISDWGVNTEAFF.

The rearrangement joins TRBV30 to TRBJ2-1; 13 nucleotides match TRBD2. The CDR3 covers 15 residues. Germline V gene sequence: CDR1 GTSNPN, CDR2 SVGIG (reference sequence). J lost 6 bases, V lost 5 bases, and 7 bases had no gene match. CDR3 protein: CAWDRLAGGVNEQFF. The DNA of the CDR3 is TGTGCCTGGGACCGACTAGCGGGGGGCGTCAATGAGCAGTTCTTC.

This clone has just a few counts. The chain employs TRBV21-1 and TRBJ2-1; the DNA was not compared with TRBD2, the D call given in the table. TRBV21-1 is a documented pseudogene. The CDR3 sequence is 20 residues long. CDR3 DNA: TGTGCCAGCAGCGCCCCCGCAACTAGCGGCCCTATCAGCTCCTACAATGAGCAGTTCTTC. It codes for CASSAPATSGPISSYNEQFF.